This T cell receptor (beta chain) emerged from a study of blood T cell repertoires in COVID-19. This CDR3 has 13 residues. Looked up from germline, CDR1 is LNHDA and CDR2 is SQIVND (reference sequence). V gave up 8 bases and J gave up 6 bases; unmatched junction bases: 4. Profiled with immunoSEQ multiplex PCR; TCRdb holds only in-frame clones, not every one. The sample includes around 130,000 clones, more than 70% of them seen just once. The V call is TRBV19, the J call TRBJ1-3; 10 nucleotides match TRBD1. The source is a human donor in a cohort sampled during active COVID-19. Sample: peripheral blood. The CDR3 nucleotides are TGTGCCAGTTCCGGGACAGGGGTAAACACCATATATTTT. This codes for CASSGTGVNTIYF.